This T cell receptor beta chain originates from a study of T cells in women clearing cervical HPV infection. Whole-study context: HLA type stays a possible confounder, typing being limited.

The protocol was immunoSEQ multiplex PCR, while the TCRdb copy is restricted to in-frame clones and leaves out a portion. The ten most abundant clones cover around 8% of a sample with approximately 33,000 clones. Concerning this clone: Its antigen remains unknown. The observed sequence ends 3 residues before the CDR3 terminus, with the missing tail filled in from the germline J gene.

General study results and limits: CIN3+ cases had significantly higher TCR repertoire richness than controls, but evenness did not differ. Richness plus V gene abundances separated cases from controls with AUC roughly 0.83.

The CDR3 runs to 16 residues. Germline CDR1 reads GTSNPN; CDR2 reads SVGIG (reference sequence). V shed 4 bases and J 1 base; nucleotides not matched to a gene: 12. The V and J genes are TRBV30 and TRBJ2-7, with 8 bases identical to TRBD1. The specimen sequenced was blood buffy coat. The clonotype was recovered from a woman between 18 and 69 years old with a cervical HPV16 infection that either progressed to CIN3+ or cleared (not recorded which). The CDR3 loop reads CAWTRTGIGVSYEQYF. The DNA read from the CDR3 is TGTGCCTGGACCAGGACAGGGATTGGTGTGTCCTACGAG. Looking up the rest from reference TRBV30 and TRBJ2-7 gives the full variable domain: SQTIHQWPATLVQPVGSPLSLECTVEGTSNPNLYWYRQAAGRGLQLLFYSVGIGQISSEVPQNLSASRPQDRQFILSSKKLLLSDSGFYLCAWTRTGIGVSYEQYFGPGTRLTVT.